These T cell receptor beta chains were read from a single sample in a study of blood T cell repertoires in COVID-19. Assay used: immunoSEQ multiplex PCR; TCRdb lists only in-frame clones, some missing. The table lists about 44,000 clones, 80% to 90% of them singletons. The sequenced sample consisted of peripheral blood. The receptors here all came from a woman aged 40 to 49 with acute or convalescent COVID-19. Each CDR3 is given with its conserved first and last residue. A D gene is named only where the DNA matches it firmly. A row's size may be missing; if present it is once, few, many or a size class.

NA | TRBJ1-2 | NA | TRBV18 | 13 | TGTGCCAGCTCGGGCAGTTCCGACTATGGCTACACCTTC | CASSGSSDYGYTF
TRBD2 | TRBJ2-1 | NA | TRBV3-1/TRBV3-2 | 16 | TGTGCCAGCAGTTTACTAGCGGGGGACTTTTACAATGAGCAGTTCTTC | CASSLLAGDFYNEQFF
TRBD1 | TRBJ2-7 | NA | TRBV5-1 | 15 | TGCGCCAGCAGCCCGGGACAGGGGCAGGCCTACGAGCAGTACTTC | CASSPGQGQAYEQYF
NA | TRBJ1-5 | NA | TRBV28 | 16 | TGTGCCAGCAGTTTATCTGTGACAATTAGCAATCAGCCCCAGCATTTT | CASSLSVTISNQPQHF
NA | TRBJ1-1 | few | TRBV7-2 | 15 | TGTGCCAGCAGCTCGTTAGGAGGGGTAAGGACTGAAGCTTTCTTT | CASSSLGGVRTEAFF
NA | TRBJ2-6 | NA | TRBV11-3 | 15 | TGTGCCAGCAGCCCCGGGGGATTGGGGGCCAACGTCCTGACTTTC | CASSPGGLGANVLTF
TRBD1 | TRBJ2-1 | once | TRBV7-9 | 16 | TGTGCCAGCAGCACCCTGGGGGCAGGGGGAAGCAATGAGCAGTTCTTC | CASSTLGAGGSNEQFF
NA | TRBJ1-4 | NA | TRBV7-9 | 15 | TGTGCCAGCAGCTTCGGGGGGACGGAAAATGAAAAACTGTTTTTT | CASSFGGTENEKLFF
TRBD1 | TRBJ1-1 | NA | TRBV9 | 15 | TGTGCCAGCCATAAGGGACAGGGGTCCGGCACTGAAGCTTTCTTT | CASHKGQGSGTEAFF
NA | TRBJ2-7 | NA | TRBV5-1 | 13 | TGCGCCAGCAGCTTGGGGACAGTCAACGAGCAGTACTTC | CASSLGTVNEQYF
TRBD1 | TRBJ1-1 | NA | TRBV25-1 | 13 | TGTGCCAGCAGGTTACAGGGGCGGACTGAAGCTTTCTTT | CASRLQGRTEAFF
TRBD2 | TRBJ2-1 | NA | TRBV7-8 | 15 | TGTGCCAGCAGCCCGGAGCGGGGTCCGGGCAATGAGCAGTTCTTC | CASSPERGPGNEQFF
NA | TRBJ1-5 | NA | TRBV5-6 | 16 | TGTGCCAGCAGCTTGGGGCAGGGTAGCAGCAATCAGCCCCAGCATTTT | CASSLGQGSSNQPQHF
NA | TRBJ1-2 | once | TRBV18 | 15 | TGTGCCAGCTCACCGTCTACTCCGGGGAACTATGGCTACACCTTC | CASSPSTPGNYGYTF
NA | TRBJ2-2 | NA | TRBV6-2/TRBV6-3 | 17 | TGTGCCAGCAGTTACCCTGAATTCGACAGAAACACCGGGGAGCTGTTTTTT | CASSYPEFDRNTGELFF
NA | TRBJ1-6 | few | TRBV3-1/TRBV3-2 | 15 | TGTGCCAGCAGCCAAGGAATGGGAGCTAATTCACCCCTCCACTTT | CASSQGMGANSPLHF
TRBD1 | TRBJ1-2 | NA | TRBV11-3 | 15 | TGTGCCAGCAGCTCGACGGGACAGGGAGAAGTTGGCTACACCTTC | CASSSTGQGEVGYTF
NA | TRBJ1-1 | NA | TRBV6-5 | 12 | TGTGCCAGCAGTAGGGGGAACACTGAAGCTTTCTTT | CASSRGNTEAFF
NA | TRBJ1-2 | NA | TRBV28 | 14 | TGTGCCAGCAGCGAGACAGGCGATGACTATGGCTACACCTTC | CASSETGDDYGYTF
TRBD1 | TRBJ2-1 | once | TRBV4-2 | 16 | TGTGCCAGCAGCCAAGAAGAGGGGACAGGCCACAATGAGCAGTTCTTC | CASSQEEGTGHNEQFF
NA | TRBJ1-5 | NA | TRBV4-1 | 16 | TGCGCCAGCAGCCACCCGGATACAGGGTGGAATCAGCCCCAGCATTTT | CASSHPDTGWNQPQHF
NA | TRBJ2-5 | NA | TRBV5-1 | 15 | TGCGCCAGCAGCTTGCTAGTTCCTAGCCAAGAGACCCAGTACTTC | CASSLLVPSQETQYF